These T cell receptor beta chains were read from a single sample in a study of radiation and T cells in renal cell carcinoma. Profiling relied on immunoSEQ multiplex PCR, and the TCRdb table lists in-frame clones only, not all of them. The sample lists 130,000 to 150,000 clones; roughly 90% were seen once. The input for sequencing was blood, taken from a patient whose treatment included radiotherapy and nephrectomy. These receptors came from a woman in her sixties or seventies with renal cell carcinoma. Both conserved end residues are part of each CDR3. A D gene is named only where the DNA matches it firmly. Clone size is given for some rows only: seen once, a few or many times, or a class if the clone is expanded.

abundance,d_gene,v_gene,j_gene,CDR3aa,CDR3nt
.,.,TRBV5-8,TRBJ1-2,CASSLGEGRNYGYTF,TGTGCCAGCAGCTTGGGGGAGGGCCGAAACTATGGCTACACCTTC
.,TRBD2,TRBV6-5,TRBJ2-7,CASSYGSGGLYEQYF,TGTGCCAGCAGTTACGGATCGGGGGGTCTGTACGAGCAGTACTTC
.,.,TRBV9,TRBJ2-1,CASSSTGITYNEQFF,TGTGCCAGCAGCTCAACAGGGATCACCTACAATGAGCAGTTCTTC
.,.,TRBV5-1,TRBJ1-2,CASSLGLQGSYGYTF,TGCGCCAGCAGCTTGGGGCTCCAGGGAAGCTATGGCTACACCTTC
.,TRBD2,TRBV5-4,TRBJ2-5,CASSLAGGEETQYF,TGTGCCAGCAGCTTGGCGGGGGGGGAAGAGACCCAGTACTTC
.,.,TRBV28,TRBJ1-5,CASTDSNTRQPQHF,TGTGCCAGCACCGACAGTAACACGCGGCAGCCCCAGCATTTT
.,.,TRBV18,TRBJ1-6,CASSPPGVGNSPLHF,TGTGCCAGCTCACCCCCTGGGGTTGGCAATTCACCCCTCCACTTT
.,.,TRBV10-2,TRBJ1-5,CATRRDQGSREPQHF,TGCGCCACCCGTCGGGACCAGGGTAGTCGAGAGCCCCAGCATTTT
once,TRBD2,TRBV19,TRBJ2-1,CASRKILGLAFEQFF,TGTGCCAGTAGGAAAATACTTGGACTAGCGTTTGAGCAGTTCTTC
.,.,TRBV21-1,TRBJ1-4,CASSNRRGEFSANEKLFF,TGTGCCAGCAGCAATCGTAGGGGCGAATTTTCTGCTAATGAAAAACTGTTTTTT
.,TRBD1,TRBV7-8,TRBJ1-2,CASSARGDRALNYYGYTF,TGTGCCAGCAGCGCGAGAGGGGACAGGGCCCTTAATTACTATGGCTACACCTTC
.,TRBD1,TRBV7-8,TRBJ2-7,CASRRDRSYEQYF,TGTGCCAGCAGGAGGGACAGGTCCTACGAGCAGTACTTC
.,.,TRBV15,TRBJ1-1,CATSRQMNTEAFF,TGTGCCACCAGCAGACAGATGAACACTGAAGCTTTCTTT
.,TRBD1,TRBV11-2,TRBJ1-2,CASSLETGDYGYTF,TGTGCCAGCAGCTTAGAAACAGGGGACTATGGCTACACCTTC
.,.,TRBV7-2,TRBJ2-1,CASSLKGNEQFF,TGTGCCAGCAGCTTAAAAGGGAATGAGCAGTTCTTC
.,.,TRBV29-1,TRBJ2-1,CSVDRNNEQFF,TGCAGCGTTGACAGAAACAATGAGCAGTTCTTC
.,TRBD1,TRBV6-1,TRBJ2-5,CASRGTGLQETQYF,TGTGCCAGCAGGGGGACAGGCCTCCAAGAGACCCAGTACTTC
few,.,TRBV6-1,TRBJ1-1,CASIQRGGNTEAFF,TGTGCCAGCATTCAACGGGGAGGTAACACTGAAGCTTTCTTT